The clone carrying this TCR beta chain was counted at least ten times. The target antigen is unknown. When ophthalmopathy did not progress within 18 months, Graves' hyperthyroidism was considered stable. In patients aged 18 to 65, hyperthyroidism was newly diagnosed, with duration under 2 months. This entry belongs to a study of T cells in Graves' hyperthyroidism and ophthalmopathy. Overall study results and limits: Ophthalmopathy was told apart from stable hyperthyroidism by a 13 V-J model.

Amplification of TCR beta CDR3 regions used RNA as the template. With the HTBI primer set, the TCR CDR3 went through a first round of RT-PCR. TCRdb processed the multiplex PCR reads anew with MiXCR; each CDR3 protein has one entry. The sample records 450,000 to 600,000 distinct CDR3 sequences, 13% to 15% being singletons. The TCR was taken from a woman in her 40s with Graves' hyperthyroidism. Sequenced: blood.

CDR3 bases: TGTGCCAGCAGTGTGGAGGGGTTGTACTATGGCTACACCTTC. Protein product: CASSVEGLYYGYTF. This chain joins TRBV2 and TRBJ1-2, with D perhaps TRBD1 (5 bases). The CDR3 is made up of 14 amino acids. Germline V gene data show CDR1 as SNHLY and CDR2 as FYNNEI. The ends were cut back, 4 bases at V and 3 bases at J, with 12 bases in the middle.